Sequencing of this TCR beta chain was carried out in a study of blood T cell repertoires in COVID-19. Germline CDR1 is KGHDR and CDR2 is SFDVKD. The CDR3 length is 15 residues. Losses at the gene ends were 5 bases for V and 7 bases for J; bases not matched to a gene: 10. Sequenced by immunoSEQ multiplex PCR; TCRdb stores in-frame clones only, minus some. The sample has more than 400,000 clones; approximately 83% are singletons. Sequencing used peripheral blood. The V call is TRBV24-1, the J call TRBJ2-1, with 7 positions matching TRBD2. The clonotype was recovered from a human donor in a cohort sampled during active COVID-19. This CDR3 is CATSVYKGGRNEQFF. DNA of the CDR3: TGTGCCACCAGTGTCTATAAGGGCGGGAGAAATGAGCAGTTCTTC.